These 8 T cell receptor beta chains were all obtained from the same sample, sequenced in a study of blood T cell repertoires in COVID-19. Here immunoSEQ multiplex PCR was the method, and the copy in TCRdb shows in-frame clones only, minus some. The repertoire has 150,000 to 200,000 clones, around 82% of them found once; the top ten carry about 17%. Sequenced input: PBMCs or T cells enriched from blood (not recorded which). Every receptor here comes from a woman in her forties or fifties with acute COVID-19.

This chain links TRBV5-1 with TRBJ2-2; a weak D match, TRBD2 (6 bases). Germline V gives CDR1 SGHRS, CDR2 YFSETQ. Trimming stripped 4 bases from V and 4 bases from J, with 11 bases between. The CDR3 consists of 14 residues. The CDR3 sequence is CASSQGSGTGELFF. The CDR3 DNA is TGCGCCAGCAGCCAGGGTAGCGGCACCGGGGAGCTGTTTTTT.

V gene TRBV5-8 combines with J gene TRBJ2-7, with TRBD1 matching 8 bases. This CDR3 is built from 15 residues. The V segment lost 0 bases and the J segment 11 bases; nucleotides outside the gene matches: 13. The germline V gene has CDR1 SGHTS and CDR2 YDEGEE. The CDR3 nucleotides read TGTGCCAGCAGCTTGGCCGGGGCAGGGGGCTCGATCGAGTACGTC. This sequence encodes CASSLAGAGGSIEYV.

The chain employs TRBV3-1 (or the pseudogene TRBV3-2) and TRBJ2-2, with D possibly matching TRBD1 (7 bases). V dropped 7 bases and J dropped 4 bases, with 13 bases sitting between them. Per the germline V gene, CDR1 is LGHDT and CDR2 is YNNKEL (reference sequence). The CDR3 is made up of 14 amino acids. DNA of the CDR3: TGTGCCAGCACTAGCCAGGGGGGCACCGGGGAGCTGTTTTTT. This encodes CASTSQGGTGELFF.

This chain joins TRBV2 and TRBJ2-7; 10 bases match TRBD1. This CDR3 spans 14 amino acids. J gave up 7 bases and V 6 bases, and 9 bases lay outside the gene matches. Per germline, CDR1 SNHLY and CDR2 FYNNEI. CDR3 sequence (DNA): TGTGCCAGCAGCACCGGGACAGGGGTCGGGGAGCAGTACGTC. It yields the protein CASSTGTGVGEQYV.

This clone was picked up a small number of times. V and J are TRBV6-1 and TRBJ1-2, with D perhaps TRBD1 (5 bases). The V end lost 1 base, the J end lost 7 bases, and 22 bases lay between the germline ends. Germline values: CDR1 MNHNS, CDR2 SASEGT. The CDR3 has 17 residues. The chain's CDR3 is CASSEGGGGARVRGYTF. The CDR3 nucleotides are TGTGCCAGCAGTGAAGGTGGGGGAGGGGCCAGGGTGCGTGGCTACACCTTC.

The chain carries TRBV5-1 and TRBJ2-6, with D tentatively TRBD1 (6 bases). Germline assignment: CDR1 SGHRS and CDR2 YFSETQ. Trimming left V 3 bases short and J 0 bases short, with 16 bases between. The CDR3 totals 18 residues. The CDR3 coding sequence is TGCGCCAGCAGCTACTACAGGGCGGGTGGCTCTGGGGCCAACGTCCTGACTTTC. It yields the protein CASSYYRAGGSGANVLTF.

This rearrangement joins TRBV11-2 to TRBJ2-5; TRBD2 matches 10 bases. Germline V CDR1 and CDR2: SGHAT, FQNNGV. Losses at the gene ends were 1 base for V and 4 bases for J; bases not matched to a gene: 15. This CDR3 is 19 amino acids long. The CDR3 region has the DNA TGTGCCAGCAGCTTAGCACTCCAGCGGGGGGGCCATAAAGGAGAGACCCAGTACTTC. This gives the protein CASSLALQRGGHKGETQYF.

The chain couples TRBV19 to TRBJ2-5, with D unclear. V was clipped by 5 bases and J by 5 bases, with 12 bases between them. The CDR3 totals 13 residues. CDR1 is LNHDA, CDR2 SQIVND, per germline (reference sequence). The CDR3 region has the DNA TGTGCCAGTAGTGTAGTACATACGGAGACCCAGTACTTC. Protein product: CASSVVHTETQYF.